This T cell receptor beta chain was identified in a study of T cells in Graves' hyperthyroidism and ophthalmopathy. Study summary: Peripheral blood was acquired at first diagnosis, ahead of any therapy whatsoever.

A NOSPECS grade of at least 4, a Clinical Activity Score of at least 3 and duration under 3 months were recorded in ophthalmopathy patients. This clonotype showed up just a few times. Amplified TCR beta CDR3 regions derived from RNA transcripts. HTBI primers were employed in a first-round RT-PCR of the TCR CDR3. TCRdb reanalysed the multiplex PCR reads using MiXCR and keeps one entry per CDR3 protein. Among about 460,000 distinct CDR3 sequences listed, around a fifth were seen once. Germline lookup yields CDR1 SGHTA and CDR2 FQGNSA. The CDR3 length is 15 residues. The germline V and J ends were trimmed by 1 base and 3 bases, with 10 bases remaining between them.

The source material was blood. The receptor was derived from an older woman with Graves' ophthalmopathy. The chain joins TRBV7-2 to TRBJ1-3; D not resolved. CDR3 protein: CASSLEGYGGNTIYF. Written as DNA, the CDR3 is TGTGCCAGCAGCTTAGAAGGGTATGGTGGAAACACCATATATTTT.